This T cell receptor beta chain appears in the sequencing data of a study of shared T cell receptors in the human thymus. Sequencing was performed with immunoSEQ multiplex PCR; in TCRdb, only in-frame clones are kept and a portion is missing. The sample shows approximately 580,000 clones, around 78% of them seen only once. In the case of this clone: At one end, the junction sequence differs from germline, possibly due to a read error.

From germline, CDR1 is SGHVS and CDR2 FNYEAQ. The CDR3 runs to 15 residues. The same specimen was also included in a second study, on human thymus T cells. In that study: Donation came from healthy Finnish infants having corrective surgery for congenital heart defects. Resections that were taken during corrective heart surgery supplied the thymus tissue. The authors found apparently biased V and J gene usage in thymic and blood repertoires.

The sample consisted of thymocytes. J is TRBJ2-1 and V is TRBV7-6, with D tentatively TRBD1 (5 bases). The TCR comes from a boy in the first two years of life with a congenital heart defect. The CDR3 bases are TGTGCCAGCAGTTTAGGTGGCCGACAGTACAATGAGCAGTTCTTC. Protein product: CASSLGGRQYNEQFF.